The rows below give T cell receptor beta chains drawn from one sample of a study of pediatric ulcerative colitis. The repertoire was sequenced with immunoSEQ multiplex PCR; TCRdb's copy has only in-frame clones and lacks some. This sample has 30,000 to 40,000 clones; around 80% occur once, and the top ten carry 0.85% to 1.3%. What was sequenced was gut tissue. The receptor set was obtained from a boy between 10 and 17 years old with mild ulcerative colitis. Both conserved end residues are part of each CDR3. Fields, in order: clone size, D gene, V gene, J gene, CDR3 DNA, CDR3 protein. D genes are given only for firm matches. Not every row has a clone size; where given, it reads once, few, many or a size class.

size: -; D: -; V: TRBV5-6; J: TRBJ1-1; DNA: TGTGCCAGCAGCGTCGTCCGGAGGGACACTGAAGCTTTCTTT; CDR3: CASSVVRRDTEAFF
size: -; D: TRBD2; V: TRBV11-2; J: TRBJ2-1; DNA: TGTGCCAGCAGCCCGGGACTAGACAATGAGCAGTTCTTC; CDR3: CASSPGLDNEQFF
size: few; D: -; V: TRBV7-2; J: TRBJ1-1; DNA: TGTGCCAGCAGCTTAACAGCAGACACTGAAGCTTTCTTT; CDR3: CASSLTADTEAFF
size: -; D: TRBD2; V: TRBV30; J: TRBJ2-4; DNA: TGTGCCTGGGCGGGGGGGAGTAGCATTCAGTACTTC; CDR3: CAWAGGSSIQYF
size: -; D: -; V: TRBV7-6; J: TRBJ2-5; DNA: TGTGCCAGCAGCTTCACGGCGGGGCTGCAAGAGACCCAGTACTTC; CDR3: CASSFTAGLQETQYF
size: -; D: -; V: TRBV4-1; J: TRBJ2-7; DNA: TGCGCCAGCAGCCAAGAGGCAGGTTGGGTGAAGGTCTCCTACGAGCAGTACTTC; CDR3: CASSQEAGWVKVSYEQYF
size: -; D: -; V: TRBV5-1; J: TRBJ2-3; DNA: TGCGCCAGCAGGACTACCCTTAGCACAGATACGCAGTATTTT; CDR3: CASRTTLSTDTQYF
size: -; D: -; V: TRBV2; J: TRBJ2-4; DNA: TGTGCCAGCAGTGAGTGGGGGGAAAACATTCAGTACTTC; CDR3: CASSEWGENIQYF
size: -; D: -; V: TRBV9; J: TRBJ2-3; DNA: TGTGCCAGCAGCGAGATAGGGGGTGTAGGTAGCACAGATACGCAGTATTTT; CDR3: CASSEIGGVGSTDTQYF
size: once; D: -; V: TRBV19; J: TRBJ1-1; DNA: TGTGCCAGTAGTATCGGAGGGGTGAACACTGAAGCTTTCTTT; CDR3: CASSIGGVNTEAFF
size: -; D: -; V: TRBV29-1; J: TRBJ1-1; DNA: TGCAGCGTTCTCCCCGGGACATCCGGCACTGAAGCTTTCTTT; CDR3: CSVLPGTSGTEAFF
size: -; D: TRBD1; V: TRBV5-1; J: TRBJ2-7; DNA: TGCGCCAGCAGTCCAACCCCTCCGGGACAGACCTACGAGCAGTACTTC; CDR3: CASSPTPPGQTYEQYF
size: -; D: -; V: TRBV6-5; J: TRBJ2-3; DNA: TGTGCCAGCAGTTACTCTATCACAGATACGCAGTATTTT; CDR3: CASSYSITDTQYF
size: -; D: TRBD1; V: TRBV5-1; J: TRBJ2-7; DNA: TGCGCCAGCAGCCCGAGGGTCTTAGGGACAGCTAGCTCCTACGAGCAGTACTTC; CDR3: CASSPRVLGTASSYEQYF
size: -; D: TRBD1; V: TRBV5-6; J: TRBJ1-6; DNA: TGTGCCAGCAGCTTTCGTGGACAGGCTTATAATTCACCCCTCCACTTT; CDR3: CASSFRGQAYNSPLHF
size: -; D: -; V: TRBV5-1; J: TRBJ1-2; DNA: TGCGCCAGCAGCTATAACGCGGGGGGCCTCCAGGTTGATGGCTACACCTTC; CDR3: CASSYNAGGLQVDGYTF
size: -; D: TRBD1; V: TRBV19; J: TRBJ1-3; DNA: TGTGCCAGTAGTCCGACAGGGGCCTACTCTGGAAACACCATATATTTT; CDR3: CASSPTGAYSGNTIYF
size: few; D: -; V: TRBV7-9; J: TRBJ1-4; DNA: TGTGCCAGCAGCCCCCGGGGATCGGGGGGTATCGTTGAAAAACTGTTTTTT; CDR3: CASSPRGSGGIVEKLFF
size: -; D: -; V: TRBV6-4; J: TRBJ2-7; DNA: TGTGCCAGAACAGGTTACGAGCAGTACTTC; CDR3: CARTGYEQYF
size: -; D: -; V: TRBV7-6; J: TRBJ1-4; DNA: TGTGCCAGCAGCTTAGACCCCCCAGTTGCAACTAATGAAAAACTGTTTTTT; CDR3: CASSLDPPVATNEKLFF
size: -; D: TRBD1; V: TRBV19; J: TRBJ1-2; DNA: TGTGCCAGTAGTATCGGACAGGGATATAACTATGGCTACACCTTC; CDR3: CASSIGQGYNYGYTF
size: -; D: -; V: TRBV2; J: TRBJ2-7; DNA: TGTGCCAGCAGTGTGGATCGGGGGTCCTACGAGCAGTACTTC; CDR3: CASSVDRGSYEQYF
size: -; D: -; V: TRBV7-8; J: TRBJ1-4; DNA: TGTGCCAGCAGCCTGACTGCGTCTAATGAAAAACTGTTTTTT; CDR3: CASSLTASNEKLFF
size: -; D: -; V: TRBV2; J: TRBJ2-7; DNA: TGTGCCAGCAGGAGGGGGACTCACGAGCAGTACTTC; CDR3: CASRRGTHEQYF
size: -; D: TRBD1; V: TRBV5-1; J: TRBJ1-2; DNA: TGCGCCAGCAGCTTGGATCTCACTGCCGGACAGGGGGCGAGAGGCTACACCTTC; CDR3: CASSLDLTAGQGARGYTF
size: few; D: TRBD2; V: TRBV5-6; J: TRBJ2-7; DNA: TGTGCCAGCAGGTTAGCGGGCGAGCAGTACTTC; CDR3: CASRLAGEQYF
size: -; D: -; V: TRBV10-1; J: TRBJ2-5; DNA: TGCGCCAGCAGTGAAAGGCTTAAAGAGACCCAGTACTTC; CDR3: CASSERLKETQYF
size: -; D: -; V: TRBV6-1; J: TRBJ2-1; DNA: TGTGCCAGCACCCCACGCCGGACACCCTACAATGAGCAGTTCTTC; CDR3: CASTPRRTPYNEQFF
size: -; D: -; V: TRBV11-2; J: TRBJ2-7; DNA: TGTGCCAGCAGGAAGGGTACAGCCAGGGAGCAGTACTTC; CDR3: CASRKGTAREQYF
size: -; D: -; V: TRBV19; J: TRBJ1-2; DNA: TGTGCCAGTAGTATTTGGGGTCTGAGCTACACCTTC; CDR3: CASSIWGLSYTF
size: -; D: -; V: TRBV20-1; J: TRBJ1-1; DNA: TGCAGTGCTAGGGCAGACAAAGCTTTCTTT; CDR3: CSARADKAFF